This T cell receptor (beta chain) was documented in a study of cytomegalovirus exposure and HLA in healthy donors. Notes on this clone: What it binds is not known.

Findings of the study overall: Prior analysis indicated that the majority of TCR beta V segments exhibited productivity approximately 87% or approximately 30% of the time. Trimming of TCR beta V- and J-genes showed a link, identified in a later analysis, to a missense DCLRE1C variant. The likely origin of a cluster of highly shared sequence variants was a sequencing artifact. Researchers reported in a later analysis that common viral pathogens appeared linked to several top clusters.

Vbeta (60) and Jbeta (13) primers were used in the PCR. Produced via immunoSEQ multiplex PCR; TCRdb's table is partial and in-frame only. The repertoire has 150,000 to 200,000 clones, roughly 80% of them found once; the top ten carry over 4.5%. Germline CDR1 reads MNHEY; CDR2 reads SMNVEV (reference sequence). V lost 2 bases and J 2 bases, leaving 7 bases between the germline ends. The CDR3 sequence is 14 residues long. The rearrangement uses TRBV27 and TRBJ1-5, with a weak D call TRBD1 (5 bases). Input material: PBMCs. The clonotype comes from a male donor in good health and CMV-seronegative. The CDR3, as DNA: TGTGCCAGCAGTTTAACGACAGGCAATCAGCCCCAGCATTTT. It specifies CASSLTTGNQPQHF.